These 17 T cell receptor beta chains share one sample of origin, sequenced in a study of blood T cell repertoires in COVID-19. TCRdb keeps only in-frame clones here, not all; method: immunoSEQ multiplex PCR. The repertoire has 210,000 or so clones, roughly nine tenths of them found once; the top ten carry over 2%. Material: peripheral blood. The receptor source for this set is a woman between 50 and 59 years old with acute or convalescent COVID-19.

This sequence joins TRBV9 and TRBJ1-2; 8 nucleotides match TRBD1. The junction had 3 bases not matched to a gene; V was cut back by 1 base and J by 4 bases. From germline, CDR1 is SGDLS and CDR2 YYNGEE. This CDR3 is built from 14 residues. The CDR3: CASSVLDRGYGYTF. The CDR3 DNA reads TGTGCCAGCAGCGTACTCGACAGGGGCTATGGCTACACCTTC.

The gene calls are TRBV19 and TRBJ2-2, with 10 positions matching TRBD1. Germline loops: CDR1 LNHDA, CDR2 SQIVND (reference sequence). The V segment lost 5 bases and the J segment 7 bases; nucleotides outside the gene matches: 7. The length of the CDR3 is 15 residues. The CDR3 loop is CASSPATGGIGELFF. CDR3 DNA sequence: TGTGCCAGTAGTCCGGCGACAGGGGGCATCGGGGAGCTGTTTTTT.

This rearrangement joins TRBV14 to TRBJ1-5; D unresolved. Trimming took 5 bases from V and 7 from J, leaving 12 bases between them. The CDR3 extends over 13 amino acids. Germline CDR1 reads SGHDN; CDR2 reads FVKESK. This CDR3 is CASSAYSTQPQHF. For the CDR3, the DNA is TGTGCCAGCAGCGCCTACAGCACCCAGCCCCAGCATTTT.

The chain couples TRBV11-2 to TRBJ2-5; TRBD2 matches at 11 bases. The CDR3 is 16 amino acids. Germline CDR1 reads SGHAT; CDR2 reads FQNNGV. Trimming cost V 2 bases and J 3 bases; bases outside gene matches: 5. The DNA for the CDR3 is TGTGCCAGCAGCTTAAGTGAACTAGCGGGGGAAGAGACCCAGTACTTC. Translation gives CASSLSELAGEETQYF.

The CDR3 sequence: CAWSGRQGELWSYGYTF. In nucleotides, the CDR3 is TGTGCCTGGAGTGGAAGACAGGGGGAACTCTGGAGCTATGGCTACACCTTC. J is TRBJ1-2 and V is TRBV30; 9 bases line up with TRBD1. Trimming took 1 base from V and 4 from J; bases not matched to a gene: 13. The germline gives CDR1 GTSNPN, CDR2 SVGIG (reference sequence). The CDR3 consists of 17 residues.

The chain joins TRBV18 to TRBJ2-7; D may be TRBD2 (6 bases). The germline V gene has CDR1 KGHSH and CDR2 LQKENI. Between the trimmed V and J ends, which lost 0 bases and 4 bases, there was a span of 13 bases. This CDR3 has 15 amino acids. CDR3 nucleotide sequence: TGTGCCAGCTCACCACCGGGAGGCAGATTGTACGAGCAGTACTTC. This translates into CASSPPGGRLYEQYF.

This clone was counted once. CDR3 DNA sequence: TGCGCCAGCAGCTTGCCCCTGGGAGGGAGTGAAGCTTTCTTT. Translating gives CASSLPLGGSEAFF. The chain is built from TRBV5-1 and TRBJ1-1; D unresolved. This CDR3 has 14 residues. Germline lookup yields CDR1 SGHRS and CDR2 YFSETQ. Between the trimmed V and J ends, which lost 1 base and 7 bases, there was a span of 14 bases. The complete variable domain, with remaining parts taken from reference TRBV5-1 and TRBJ1-1, reads KAGVTQTPRYLIKTRGQQVTLSCSPISGHRSVSWYQQTPGQGLQFLFEYFSETQRNKGNFPGRFSGRQFSNSRSEMNVSTLELGDSALYLCASSLPLGGSEAFFGQGTRLTVV.

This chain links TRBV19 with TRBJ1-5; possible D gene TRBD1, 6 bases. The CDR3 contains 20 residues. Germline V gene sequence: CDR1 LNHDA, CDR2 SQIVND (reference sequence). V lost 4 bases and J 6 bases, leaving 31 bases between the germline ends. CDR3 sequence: CASSKTRDTIPGAAGQPQHF. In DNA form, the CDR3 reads TGTGCCAGTAGTAAAACCCGGGACACTATACCCGGAGCGGCAGGTCAGCCCCAGCATTTT.

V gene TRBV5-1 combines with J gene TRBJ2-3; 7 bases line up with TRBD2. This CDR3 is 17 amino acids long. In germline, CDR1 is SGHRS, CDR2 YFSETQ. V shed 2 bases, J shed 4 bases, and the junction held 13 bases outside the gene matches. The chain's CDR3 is CASSFGPPSGLPDTQYF. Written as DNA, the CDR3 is TGCGCCAGCAGCTTCGGTCCCCCATCGGGACTACCAGATACGCAGTATTTT.

The chain's CDR3 is CASSIWGVNTEAFF. The CDR3 DNA reads as TGTGCCAGTAGTATTTGGGGGGTGAACACTGAAGCTTTCTTT. This rearrangement joins TRBV19 to TRBJ1-1, with D perhaps matching TRBD1 (5 bases). This CDR3 contains 14 residues. Looked up from germline, CDR1 is LNHDA and CDR2 is SQIVND (reference sequence). Trimming removed 3 bases at V and 0 bases at J, with 8 bases between.

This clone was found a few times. CDR3 loop: CASSIGSGRTEAFF. CDR3 bases: TGTGCCAGTAGTATAGGGTCAGGGCGCACTGAAGCTTTCTTT. The V gene is TRBV19, the J gene TRBJ1-1; tentatively, D is TRBD1 (5 bases). Germline V CDR1 and CDR2: LNHDA, SQIVND (reference sequence). This CDR3 is built from 14 residues. V was clipped by 1 base and J by 4 bases, with 10 bases between them.

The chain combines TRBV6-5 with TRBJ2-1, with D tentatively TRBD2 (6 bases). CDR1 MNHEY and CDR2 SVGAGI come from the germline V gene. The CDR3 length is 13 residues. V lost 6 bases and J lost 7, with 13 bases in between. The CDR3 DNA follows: TGTGCCAGCAGAATGACACGGGGGAATGAGCAGTTCTTC. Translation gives CASRMTRGNEQFF.

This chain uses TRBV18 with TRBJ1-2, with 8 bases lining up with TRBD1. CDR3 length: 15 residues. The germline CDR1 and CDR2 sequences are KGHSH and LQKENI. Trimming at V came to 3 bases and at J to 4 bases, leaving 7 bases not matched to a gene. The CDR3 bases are TGTGCCAGCTCACCCGGACAGGGAGGAAGCTATGGCTACACCTTC. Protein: CASSPGQGGSYGYTF.

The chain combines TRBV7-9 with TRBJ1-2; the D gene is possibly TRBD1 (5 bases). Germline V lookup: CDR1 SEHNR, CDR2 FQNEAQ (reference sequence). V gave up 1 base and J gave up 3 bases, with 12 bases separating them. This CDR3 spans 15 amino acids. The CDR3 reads CASSLGQGEDYGYTF. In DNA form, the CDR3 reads TGTGCCAGCAGCTTAGGCCAGGGTGAAGACTATGGCTACACCTTC.

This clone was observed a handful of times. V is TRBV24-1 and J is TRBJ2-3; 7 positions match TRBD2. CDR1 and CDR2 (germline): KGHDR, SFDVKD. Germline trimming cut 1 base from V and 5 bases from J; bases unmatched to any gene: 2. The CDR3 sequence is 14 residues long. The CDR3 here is CATSDFAGVDTQYF. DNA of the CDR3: TGTGCCACCAGTGATTTTGCGGGGGTAGATACGCAGTATTTT.

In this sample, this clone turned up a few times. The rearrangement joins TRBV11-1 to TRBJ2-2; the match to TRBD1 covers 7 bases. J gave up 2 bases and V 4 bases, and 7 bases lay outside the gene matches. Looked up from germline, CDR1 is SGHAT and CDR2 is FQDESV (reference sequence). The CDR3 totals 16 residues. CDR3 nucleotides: TGTGCCAGCAGCTCCCATGGACAGGTTAACACCGGGGAGCTGTTTTTT. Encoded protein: CASSSHGQVNTGELFF.

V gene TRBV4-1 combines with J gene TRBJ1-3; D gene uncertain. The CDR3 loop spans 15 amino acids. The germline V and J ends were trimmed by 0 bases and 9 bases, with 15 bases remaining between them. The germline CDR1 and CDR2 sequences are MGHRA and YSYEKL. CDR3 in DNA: TGCGCCAGCAGCCAAGAGGGGAGGGTTGGAGGCACCATATATTTT. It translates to CASSQEGRVGGTIYF.